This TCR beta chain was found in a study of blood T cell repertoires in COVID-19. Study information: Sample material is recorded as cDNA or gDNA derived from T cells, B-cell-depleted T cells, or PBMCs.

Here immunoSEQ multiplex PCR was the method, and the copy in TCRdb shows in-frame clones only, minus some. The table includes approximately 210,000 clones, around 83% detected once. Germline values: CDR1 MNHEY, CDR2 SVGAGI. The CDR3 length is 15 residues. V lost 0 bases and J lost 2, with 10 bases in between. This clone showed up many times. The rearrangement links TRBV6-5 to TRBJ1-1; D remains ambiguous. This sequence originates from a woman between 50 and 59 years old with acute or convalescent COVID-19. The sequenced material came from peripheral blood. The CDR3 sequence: CASSYSFGSNTEAFF. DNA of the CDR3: TGTGCCAGCAGTTACTCGTTCGGGAGCAACACTGAAGCTTTCTTT.